This T cell receptor (beta chain) was documented in a study of CD8 T cells in ankylosing spondylitis. A few counts support this clonotype. Its antigen is unidentified. A quantitative 5'-RACE method, one with molecular barcodes, was used to make TCR beta libraries. In TCRdb, the 5' RACE reads were re-called with MiXCR into one record per CDR3 protein. The table has 800,000 to 900,000 distinct CDR3 sequences, approximately 10% seen once. Study-wide points: Apparently characteristic of ankylosing spondylitis blood was a TCR beta motif (roughly 8 highly homologous variants). Relatively scarce in peripheral blood, disease-linked clones were CD8+.

CDR1 MNHNS and CDR2 SASEGT come from the germline V gene. The CDR3 runs 16 residues. Trimming left V 9 bases short and J 2 bases short, with 23 bases between. What was sequenced was blood, either unsorted or a sorted T cell fraction (not recorded which). This clonotype was obtained from a male donor with ankylosing spondylitis. This sequence joins TRBV6-1 and TRBJ2-7; D is perhaps TRBD2 (5 bases). CDR3 in DNA: TGTGCCAGTCATAGGCCCAGGTTGACGGGGACCTACGAGCAGTACTTC. It translates to CASHRPRLTGTYEQYF.